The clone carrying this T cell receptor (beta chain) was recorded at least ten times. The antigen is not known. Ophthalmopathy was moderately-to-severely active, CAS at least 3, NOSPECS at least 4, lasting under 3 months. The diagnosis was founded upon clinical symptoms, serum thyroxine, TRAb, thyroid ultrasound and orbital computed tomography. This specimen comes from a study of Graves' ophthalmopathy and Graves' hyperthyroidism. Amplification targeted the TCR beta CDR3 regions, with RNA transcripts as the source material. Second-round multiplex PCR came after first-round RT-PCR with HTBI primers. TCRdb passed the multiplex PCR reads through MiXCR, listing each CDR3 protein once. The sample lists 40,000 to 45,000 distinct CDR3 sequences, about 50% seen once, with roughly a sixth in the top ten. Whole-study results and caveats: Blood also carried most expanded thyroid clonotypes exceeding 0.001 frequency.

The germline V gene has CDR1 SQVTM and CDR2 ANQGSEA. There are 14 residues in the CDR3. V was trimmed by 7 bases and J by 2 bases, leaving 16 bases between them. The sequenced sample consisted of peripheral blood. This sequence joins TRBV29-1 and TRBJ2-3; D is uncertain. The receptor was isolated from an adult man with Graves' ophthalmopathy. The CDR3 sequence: CSARLGLDTDTQYF. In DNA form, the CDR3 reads TGCAGCGCCCGCCTAGGGCTTGACACAGATACGCAGTATTTT.